What follows are 9 T cell receptor beta chains derived from one specimen sequenced in a study of lymphopenia after photon versus proton radiotherapy. The method was immunoSEQ multiplex PCR; TCRdb's version includes in-frame clones alone and lacks a portion of them. Among approximately 53,000 clones, around 90% were seen once, and the ten largest hold approximately 19%. The sample in question was peripheral blood, obtained from a patient treated with photon-based radiotherapy. These receptors originate from a woman between 40 and 50 years old with cholangiocarcinoma.

The V call is TRBV4-1, the J call TRBJ1-1; 7 bases are shared with TRBD1. The CDR3 loop spans 13 amino acids. The V gene's germline CDR1 is MGHRA and CDR2 YSYEKL. Germline trimming cut 2 bases from V and 10 bases from J; bases unmatched to any gene: 7. CDR3 in amino acids: CASSQTQGVRAFF. The CDR3 DNA follows: TGCGCCAGCAGCCAAACCCAGGGGGTGAGAGCTTTCTTT.

This sequence joins TRBV7-3 and TRBJ2-2; TRBD2 agrees at 14 bases. The V segment lost 4 bases and the J segment 6 bases; nucleotides outside the gene matches: 4. CDR1 SGHTA and CDR2 FQGTGA come from the germline V gene. The CDR3 length is 16 residues. The CDR3: CASSSGTSGRAGELFF. Here the CDR3 DNA reads TGTGCCAGCAGCTCAGGGACTAGCGGGAGAGCCGGGGAGCTGTTTTTT.

This rearrangement joins TRBV19 to TRBJ1-1; no reliable D call. The CDR3 runs to 15 residues. Germline V gene data show CDR1 as LNHDA and CDR2 as SQIVND (reference sequence). V was trimmed by 0 bases and J by 2 bases, leaving 10 bases between them. The CDR3 here is CASSIDHRRNTEAFF. The CDR3 bases are TGTGCCAGTAGTATAGACCACCGCCGCAACACTGAAGCTTTCTTT.

The V gene is TRBV30, the J gene TRBJ1-2; TRBD1 aligns across 8 bases. Germline V gene data show CDR1 as GTSNPN and CDR2 as SVGIG (reference sequence). The CDR3 loop spans 13 amino acids. Germline trimming cut 4 bases from V and 5 bases from J; bases unmatched to any gene: 6. The CDR3 sequence is CAWNPGGGYGYTF. Here the CDR3 DNA reads TGTGCCTGGAACCCAGGGGGCGGTTATGGCTACACCTTC.

V is TRBV2 and J is TRBJ1-1; no firm D call. The CDR3 length is 10 residues. Germline CDR1 and CDR2: SNHLY and FYNNEI. Trimming left V 7 bases short and J 5 bases short, with 5 bases between. The CDR3 loop is CASIQTEAFF. Written as DNA, the CDR3 is TGTGCCAGCATCCAGACTGAAGCTTTCTTT.

V and J are TRBV27 and TRBJ1-2, with D perhaps matching TRBD1 (6 bases). Per the germline V gene, CDR1 is MNHEY and CDR2 is SMNVEV (reference sequence). The germline V and J ends were trimmed by 6 bases and 4 bases, with 27 bases remaining between them. This CDR3 spans 18 amino acids. CDR3 protein: CASRGTGQGSLRGYGYTF. CDR3 bases: TGTGCCAGCAGGGGAACGGGACAAGGGTCCCTGAGAGGCTATGGCTACACCTTC.

The chain uses TRBV30 and TRBJ1-1; D ambiguous. This CDR3 comprises 11 residues. The germline V gene has CDR1 GTSNPN and CDR2 SVGIG (reference sequence). The V and J ends lost 3 bases and 7 bases respectively, with 9 bases between them. In DNA form, the CDR3 reads TGTGCCTGGAGCCGCCCATATGAAGCTTTCTTT. Residues: CAWSRPYEAFF. Supplemented by reference TRBV30 and TRBJ1-1, the full variable domain reads SQTIHQWPATLVQPVGSPLSLECTVEGTSNPNLYWYRQAAGRGLQLLFYSVGIGQISSEVPQNLSASRPQDRQFILSSKKLLLSDSGFYLCAWSRPYEAFFGQGTRLTVV.

The chain joins TRBV27 to TRBJ2-2, with no clear D. Between the trimmed V and J ends, which lost 4 bases and 5 bases, there was a span of 11 bases. In germline, CDR1 is MNHEY, CDR2 SMNVEV (reference sequence). This CDR3 comprises 14 residues. The CDR3 loop is CASSSTTGTGELFF. The CDR3 DNA reads as TGTGCCAGCAGTTCAACTACCGGGACCGGGGAGCTGTTTTTT.

This sequence joins TRBV6-5 and TRBJ1-2; 8 nucleotides match TRBD1. V shed 6 bases, J shed 7 bases, and the junction held 7 bases outside the gene matches. The CDR3 loop spans 13 amino acids. Germline V gives CDR1 MNHEY, CDR2 SVGAGI. The CDR3 coding sequence is TGTGCCAGCAGGACAGGGGCGGGTGGTGGCTACACCTTC. Residues: CASRTGAGGGYTF.